This TCR beta chain derives from a study of blood T cell repertoires in COVID-19. This clone was seen just once. Trimming took 4 bases from V and 9 from J; bases not matched to a gene: 12. The CDR3 length is 15 residues. The germline CDR1 and CDR2 sequences are LNHDA and SQIVND (reference sequence). Per the original data handling: Amplification with reference gene primers provided the estimates of nucleated cell counts. The data were produced by immunoSEQ multiplex PCR, yet TCRdb's version contains in-frame clones alone and is incomplete. V, J and clone size are taken as reported in that table, and D and trimming were inferred from the DNA itself. The profile covers roughly 150,000 clones, with more than 65% appearing a single time and about 10% taken by the ten largest.

This clonotype originated in a woman of 80 years or more with active or convalescent COVID-19. The chain links TRBV19 to TRBJ2-1, with 7 bases that match TRBD1. Sequencing input: peripheral blood. The DNA for the CDR3 is TGTGCCAGTAGTAACGCCGACAGGGTAGGATTTGAGCAGTTCTTC. Protein sequence: CASSNADRVGFEQFF.